This entry is about one TCR beta chain. Its antigen is unknown. No base-level quality is on record; no much larger clone is a single base apart. V and J lose 6 bases and 11 bases, and a span of 9 bases separates them. The CDR3 has 10 amino acids, counting the end cysteine and phenylalanine. The only DNA kept is the CDR3, 30 bases in frame from the first base. The data stem from a study of blood T cell repertoires in COVID-19 (dated by TCRdb to the early 2020s). General notes on the study: Samples from collaborators originated in the United States, Italy and Spain and spanned both the acute and convalescent phases of COVID-19. Where HLA class I and class II types were available, the types were taken from metadata supplied by the sample provider, not from assay-based typing. The repertoires were made available in a free public database intended to serve as a resource for research on the immune response to SARS-CoV-2. The prospective study material was composed of cDNA or gDNA derived from T cells, B-cell-depleted T cells, or PBMCs. The samples were drawn from two sources: the first 160 participants of the ongoing ImmuneRACE study, and about 1,300 subjects contributed by 6 global collaborators. Nearly every sample came with metadata listing a de-identified subject ID, COVID-19 status, age in years and sex. Subjects who had been exposed to COVID-19, were actively infected with it, or had recovered from it provided the deeply sampled blood TCRbeta repertoires that made up the dataset. What the research found in general, with its limitations: How much clinical and demographic metadata was included differed by source and by participant, and the metadata was provided uncurated.

TCRbeta CDR3 regions were amplified from genomic DNA using the immunoSEQ Assay, a bias-controlled multiplex PCR. Regarding the original processing steps: Within the assay, amplification of reference gene primers was used to estimate how many nucleated cells each sample contained. To quantify the absolute abundance of each unique TCRbeta CDR3 rearrangement, sequence reads were collapsed and filtered. For each sample, productive Simpson clonality was calculated by taking the square root of Simpson's diversity index across productive rearrangements. TCRdb's version of the immuneACCESS table is confined to in-frame rearrangements and falls short of the full clone set. An unresolved V gene accounts for under half of the shortfall where checked; the remainder is of unknown origin. V and J calls and clone size are copied from that table; D and trimming were computed from the DNA. The sample table records about 100,000 clones; 80% of these occur just once. The ten biggest clones cover over 30% of the sample.

The collaborating institutions used their own protocols to collect whole blood in K2EDTA tubes. For TCRbeta analysis, collaborators shipped samples in one of three forms: frozen whole blood, isolated PBMCs, or DNA extracted from either of those sample types. The V and J genes are TRBV12-3 or TRBV12-4 and TRBJ2-3; the D gene is perhaps TRBD2, on 6 matching bases. Sequencing used peripheral blood. The clonotype comes from a man aged 65 to 79 with active or convalescent COVID-19. The CDR3 corresponds to CASRGGVQYF. The nucleotide sequence is given as TGTGCCAGCAGGGGAGGAGTGCAGTATTTT.